Below, 8 T cell receptor beta chains from the same sample are listed, as sequenced in a study of blood T cell repertoires in COVID-19. The repertoire was sequenced with immunoSEQ multiplex PCR; TCRdb's copy has only in-frame clones and lacks some. This sample carries 60,000 to 80,000 clones, 75% to 90% of them seen once, and the ten largest clones take around 0.6%. Sequenced: peripheral blood. The receptors derive from a man aged 55 to 70 with acute or convalescent COVID-19.

V usage is TRBV5-4 and J usage is TRBJ1-6, with 10 bases that match TRBD1. Germline V gene sequence: CDR1 SGHNT, CDR2 YYREEE (reference sequence). The J segment lost 9 bases and the V segment lost 3 bases, leaving 9 bases of the junction unmatched. CDR3 length: 16 amino acids. CDR3 sequence (DNA): TGTGCCAGCAGCTCAGCGACAGGGGGCGGCGGTTCACCCCTCCACTTT. This translates into CASSSATGGGGSPLHF.

The chain is built from TRBV7-8 and TRBJ1-1; D is ambiguous. V shed 1 base and J shed 4 bases, with 16 bases lying between them. CDR1 and CDR2 from the germline V gene are SGHVS and FQNEAQ. This CDR3 comprises 16 residues. The CDR3: CASSLDVRRIITEAFF. CDR3 coding DNA: TGTGCCAGCAGCTTAGATGTGCGGCGGATCATCACTGAAGCTTTCTTT. The whole variable domain, remainder taken from reference TRBV7-8 and TRBJ1-1, is GAGVSQSPRYKVAKRGQDVALRCDPISGHVSLFWYQQALGQGPEFLTYFQNEAQLDKSGLPSDRFFAERPEGSVSTLKIQRTQQEDSAVYLCASSLDVRRIITEAFFGQGTRLTVV.

The V call is TRBV6-5, the J call TRBJ1-2; tentative D call: TRBD1 (5 bases). CDR1 and CDR2 from the germline V gene are MNHEY and SVGAGI. V was shortened by 8 bases and J by 4 bases, with 17 bases between the two germline ends. The CDR3 covers 14 residues. The CDR3 DNA reads TGTGCCAGCGGGGCCACAGTCGTCGGCTATGGCTACACCTTC. Translated, it gives CASGATVVGYGYTF.

The chain couples TRBV6-5 to TRBJ1-5; the match to TRBD1 covers 7 bases. The CDR3 has 14 amino acids. The trim removed 5 bases at V and 4 bases at J, leaving 5 bases unmatched. Germline-derived CDR1 and CDR2 are MNHEY and SVGAGI. The CDR3 coding sequence is TGTGCCAGCAGTCCCGGGACAGCTAATCAGCCCCAGCATTTT. Translated, it gives CASSPGTANQPQHF.

The V and J genes are TRBV5-1 and TRBJ2-1; a weak D match, TRBD2 (6 bases). Germline CDR1 and CDR2: SGHRS and YFSETQ. Trimming removed 0 bases at V and 4 bases at J, with 14 bases between. This CDR3 spans 16 amino acids. The CDR3 coding sequence is TGCGCCAGCAGCTTGGTGACATCCCGGGGGTACAATGAGCAGTTCTTC. It translates to CASSLVTSRGYNEQFF. Based on the CDR3 plus reference TRBV5-1 and TRBJ2-1, the full variable domain is KAGVTQTPRYLIKTRGQQVTLSCSPISGHRSVSWYQQTPGQGLQFLFEYFSETQRNKGNFPGRFSGRQFSNSRSEMNVSTLELGDSALYLCASSLVTSRGYNEQFFGPGTRLTVL.

This clone was picked up a small number of times. This chain joins TRBV19 and TRBJ2-3; 8 positions agree with TRBD1. With V trimmed by 3 bases and J by 3 bases, 11 bases remained unmatched. Germline-derived CDR1 and CDR2 are LNHDA and SQIVND (reference sequence). The length of the CDR3 is 17 residues. In nucleotides, the CDR3 is TGTGCCAGTAGTATTAACCGGGACAGGAGGGGGACAGATACGCAGTATTTT. Its protein is CASSINRDRRGTDTQYF.

The chain is built from TRBV3-1 (or the pseudogene TRBV3-2) and TRBJ2-1, with D unclear. The ends were cut back, 0 bases at V and 7 bases at J, with 13 bases in the middle. The germline V gene has CDR1 LGHDT and CDR2 YNNKEL (reference sequence). The CDR3 spans 15 residues. This CDR3 reads CASSQDWNRPNEQFF. The CDR3 nucleotides are TGTGCCAGCAGCCAAGACTGGAACAGACCTAATGAGCAGTTCTTC.

Concerning this clone: Other nucleotide sequences in the sample specify the same CDR3. CDR3 loop: CASSLDRASPNEKLFF. The DNA for the CDR3 is TGCGCCAGCAGCTTGGACAGGGCTTCCCCTAATGAAAAACTGTTTTTT. The chain employs TRBV5-1 and TRBJ1-4; a weak D match, TRBD1 (6 bases). The CDR3 is 16 amino acids. The V end lost 0 bases, the J end lost 3 bases, and 12 bases lay between the germline ends. The germline V gene encodes CDR1 SGHRS and CDR2 YFSETQ.